Sequencing of this T cell receptor beta chain was carried out in a study of cytomegalovirus exposure and HLA in healthy donors. Overall study: The early release's HLA-typed donors yielded 65 million to 85 million unique TCRs.

Findings and caveats of the study: The study assumed roughly uniform donor sequencing depth for presence/absence analyses. Most CMV-associated TCR beta chains were later found to appear HLA-restricted.

PCR used 60 Vbeta primers and 13 Jbeta primers. Using immunoSEQ multiplex PCR, the repertoire was profiled, and TCRdb retains in-frame clones only, with some absent. The sample carries 200,000 or so clones, 82% recorded once. Concerning this clone itself: Its matching antigen is unknown.

The V end lost 4 bases, the J end lost 1 base, and 11 bases lay between the germline ends. CDR1 SGHNT and CDR2 YYREEE come from the germline V gene (reference sequence). This CDR3 spans 15 amino acids. The chain combines TRBV5-4 with TRBJ2-2; no firm D call. This TCR was sampled from a boy aged 2-15 years in good health and CMV-seronegative. Source material: PBMCs. The CDR3 nucleotides read TGTGCCAGCAGCCCAACCAAACAGAACACCGGGGAGCTGTTTTTT. This sequence encodes CASSPTKQNTGELFF.